The 3 T cell receptor beta chains below were found in one sample sequenced in a study of response to subunit inactivated influenza vaccine. A single record per CDR3 protein comes from TCRdb applying MiXCR to the RT-PCR reads. The sample includes about 540,000 distinct CDR3 sequences, roughly 25% seen only once; the top ten take approximately 3%. These data were also filed under a second study, of T cells expressing NK-cell markers. As that report states: UMIs accompanied the 5'RACE template switching by which TCR beta cDNA was made.

This sample comprised CD4+ T cells sorted from PBMCs, obtained roughly 13 days after vaccination. The receptor source for this set is a man aged 50 to 60 who received an inactivated influenza vaccine.

The V gene is TRBV15, the J gene TRBJ2-2; unclear D gene. The CDR3 length is 15 residues. The ends were cut back, 0 bases at V and 1 base at J, with 6 bases in the middle. The germline CDR1 and CDR2 sequences are LNHNV and YYDKDF (reference sequence). CDR3 DNA sequence: TGTGCCACCAGCAGAGATCCGCTGAACACCGGGGAGCTGTTTTTT. Translated: CATSRDPLNTGELFF.

This clonotype has just a few counts. This rearrangement joins TRBV20-1 to TRBJ2-1; TRBD2 matches at 8 bases. This CDR3 region has 14 residues. Germline V CDR1 and CDR2: DFQATT, SNEGSKA (reference sequence). Trimming cost V 5 bases and J 4 bases; bases outside gene matches: 7. The CDR3 DNA sequence: TGCAGTGCTCGCAGACTAGCGCTGTACAATGAGCAGTTCTTC. Translation: CSARRLALYNEQFF.

This clonotype has just a few counts. This rearrangement joins TRBV5-5 to TRBJ1-1; TRBD1 matches 12 bases. Germline V gene sequence: CDR1 SGHKS, CDR2 YYEKEE (reference sequence). V gave up 7 bases and J gave up 5 bases; unmatched junction bases: 6. CDR3 length: 14 residues. The CDR3 coding sequence is TGTGCCAGCCTTCGGGACAGGGGGCGTACTGAAGCTTTCTTT. This codes for CASLRDRGRTEAFF.